The count of the clone carrying this TCR beta chain is one. Its antigen is undetermined. This table comes from immunoSEQ multiplex PCR, and its TCRdb copy is limited to in-frame clones, with some not included. The sample shows about 440,000 clones, less than 95% of them seen only once. Regarding treatment: around 19 received Ad26.COV2.S at low or high dose, single or two shots; five or six received placebo; per-sample allocation not given. The study sampled participants on day 63 after the first vaccine or placebo injection. In Boston, an adult donor aged 18-55 years took part. This sample is part of a study of Ad26.COV2.S vaccination and SARS-CoV-2 variants. Study results and limitations: Spike-specific TCR breadth in vaccine recipients exceeded that seen in placebo recipients. There was reportedly substantial breadth in spike-specific CD8+ and CD4+ T cell responses after vaccination.

V was trimmed by 0 bases and J by 5 bases, leaving 11 bases between them. The CDR3 contains 14 residues. Germline CDR1 and CDR2: SNHLY and FYNNEI. The chain carries TRBV2 and TRBJ2-7, with D uncertain. This TCR derives from a person aged 18-60 years who received the Ad26.COV2.S COVID-19 vaccine or a placebo. Sequencing was performed on peripheral blood, taken in a trial of Ad26.COV2.S vaccine versus placebo. The CDR3 here is CASSEALLLHEQYF. DNA of the CDR3: TGTGCCAGCAGTGAAGCGCTACTTCTCCACGAGCAGTACTTC.